The 27 T cell receptor beta chains presented below share a single source sample, sequenced in a study of immune characterization of retroperitoneal liposarcoma. TCRdb re-analysed the PCR reads in MiXCR, keeping a single row per CDR3 protein. This repertoire shows around 20,000 distinct CDR3 sequences, 35% to 40% found once; its top ten account for roughly 7.3%. Sequenced sample: blood. These receptors were taken from a male donor with retroperitoneal liposarcoma.

The gene calls are TRBV19 and TRBJ2-5, with D possibly matching TRBD2 (6 bases). The J call may not be correct, given that the DNA end is closer to TRBJ2-7. Per germline, CDR1 LNHDA and CDR2 SQIVND (reference sequence). The CDR3 length is 16 residues. CDR3 nucleotides: TGTGCCAGTAGAAAAAGTGGGGGACTTCCTAACTACGAGCAGTACTTC. Protein sequence: CASRKSGGLPNYEQYF.

There are many counts of this clonotype. The V and J genes are TRBV27 and TRBJ2-5; 7 nucleotides agree with TRBD2. CDR3 length equals 15 residues. Trimming at V came to 0 bases and at J to 11 bases, leaving 12 bases not matched to a gene. CDR1 MNHEY and CDR2 SMNVEV come from the germline V gene (reference sequence). CDR3 nucleotide sequence: TGTGCCAGCAGTTTATCCGGAGTGATAAGCGGGGAACAGTACTTC. Its translation is CASSLSGVISGEQYF.

This clonotype has a count of ten or more. V and J are TRBV6-6 and TRBJ1-1; the D gene is possibly TRBD1 (6 bases). The V gene lost 0 bases and the J gene lost 1 base, with 15 bases spanning the gap. CDR1 and CDR2 from the germline V gene are MNHNY and SVGAGI (reference sequence). This CDR3 contains 17 residues. CDR3 in amino acids: CASSYSNLGGRNTEAFF. The CDR3 DNA follows: TGTGCCAGCAGTTACTCGAATTTGGGGGGCCGGAACACTGAAGCTTTCTTT.

The chain is built from TRBV5-1 and TRBJ2-1; TRBD1 agrees at 8 bases. The J call could be wrong; TRBJ2-7 is a better fit for the DNA end. This CDR3 is 15 amino acids long. Germline V gene sequence: CDR1 SGHRS, CDR2 YFSETQ. CDR3 DNA: TGCGCCAGCAGCTTGAACCAGGGGGCCTACAATGAGCAGTACTTC. Its translation: CASSLNQGAYNEQYF.

This clonotype was seen only a few times. This sequence joins TRBV6-2 or TRBV6-3 and TRBJ2-1; perhaps TRBD2 as D (6 bases). Germline-derived CDR1 and CDR2 are MNHEY and SVGEGT. This CDR3 is built from 13 residues. Trimming took off 6 bases at V and 5 bases at J, with 11 bases between the two ends. The CDR3 protein is CASRATRHNEQFF. The CDR3 DNA is TGTGCCAGCAGGGCGACTAGACACAATGAGCAGTTCTTC.

The chain combines TRBV7-2 with TRBJ2-1; the match to TRBD2 covers 11 bases. The J call is doubtful: the DNA matches TRBJ2-5 better. Germline CDR1 is SGHTA and CDR2 is FQGNSA. CDR3 length: 14 amino acids. CDR3 region: CASSFSGGEGTQYF. CDR3 in DNA: TGTGCCAGCAGCTTTAGCGGGGGGGAGGGGACCCAGTACTTC.

Only a few counts were recorded for this clonotype. This chain connects TRBV12-5 to TRBJ1-5; no reliable D call. Trimming removed 0 bases from V and 0 bases from J, with 12 bases in between. Germline V gives CDR1 LGHNT, CDR2 FRNRAP. The CDR3 length is 17 residues. This chain's CDR3 is CASGLVLGGFSNQPQHF. The CDR3 nucleotides read TGTGCTAGTGGTTTGGTACTTGGAGGGTTTAGCAATCAGCCCCAGCATTTT.

This sequence joins TRBV6-1 and TRBJ2-3; TRBD2 matches 11 bases. Per germline, CDR1 MNHNS and CDR2 SASEGT. Trimming at V came to 4 bases and at J to 4 bases, leaving 4 bases not matched to a gene. CDR3 length equals 15 residues. CDR3 coding DNA: TGTGCCAGCAGTGGGCTAGCGGGAGGTGCAGATACGCAGTATTTT. This translates into CASSGLAGGADTQYF.

With respect to this clonotype: No conserved phenylalanine or tryptophan is present at the end of the CDR3, so a read error is the likely explanation. Because the CDR3's place on the DNA is in doubt, the DNA is left out and the CDR3 is given as listed by TCRdb. The chain carries TRBV1 and TRBJ2-5; the table's D call of TRBD1 was not tested on the DNA. TRBV1 is reported as a pseudogene. The CDR3 extends over 12 residues, inclusive of both ends. Here the CDR3 reads CPAARHPGTSAM.

This clonotype has ten or more counts. The V call is TRBV11-3, the J call TRBJ2-5; maybe TRBD1 (5 bases). The CDR3 sequence is 15 residues long. The germline CDR1 and CDR2 sequences are SGHNT and YENEEA. Deletions cut 4 bases from V and 3 bases from J, with 15 bases between. In DNA form, the CDR3 reads TGTGCCAGCAGCTCGTACGAAGGGGTCGAAGAGACCCAGTACTTC. It is translated as CASSSYEGVEETQYF. Using reference TRBV11-3 and TRBJ2-5 for the parts outside the CDR3, the full variable domain is EAGVVQSPRYKIIEKKQPVAFWCNPISGHNTLYWYLQNLGQGPELLIRYENEEAVDDSQLPKDRFSAERLKGVDSTLKIQPAELGDSAVYLCASSSYEGVEETQYFGPGTRLLVL.

The table lists this clonotype with a few counts. V gene TRBV12-3 or TRBV12-4 combines with J gene TRBJ1-1; the match to TRBD1 covers 7 bases. The CDR3 sequence is 14 residues long. J lost 10 bases, V lost 6 bases, and 14 bases had no gene match. CDR3 residues: CASSRSTGERLAFF. As DNA, the CDR3 is TGTGCCAGCAGCCGAAGTACAGGGGAGAGGTTAGCTTTCTTT.

The V and J genes are TRBV6-4 and TRBJ2-1, with D possibly matching TRBD1 (8 bases). The CDR3 extends over 13 amino acids. The ends were cut back, 4 bases at V and 10 bases at J, with 14 bases in the middle. CDR1 is MRHNA and CDR2 is SNTAGT in the germline V gene. Written as DNA, the CDR3 is TGTGCCAGCAGTGTGGACAGGGAGGGGGAGCAGTTCTTC. As protein: CASSVDREGEQFF.

This clonotype counts as medium-sized. The V and J genes are TRBV7-2 and TRBJ2-5; TRBD2 aligns across 12 bases. The CDR3 sequence is 18 residues long. In germline, CDR1 is SGHTA, CDR2 FQGNSA. The ends lost 1 base at V and 3 bases at J; junction bases unmatched: 9. CDR3: CASSLGPPSGRAEETQYF. The CDR3, as DNA: TGTGCCAGCAGCTTAGGGCCCCCTAGCGGGAGGGCCGAAGAGACCCAGTACTTC.

At least ten counts were recorded for this clonotype. The rearrangement uses TRBV6-6 and TRBJ2-1; D uncertain. Germline V gene data show CDR1 as MNHNY and CDR2 as SVGAGI (reference sequence). The CDR3 spans 10 residues. Trimming removed 6 bases from V and 5 bases from J, with 2 bases in between. This chain's CDR3 is CASSDNEQFF. As DNA, the CDR3 is TGTGCCAGCAGCGACAATGAGCAGTTCTTC.

The J gene is TRBJ2-7, the V gene TRBV25-1; D possibly matches TRBD1 or TRBD2 (6 bases each). The CDR3 contains 13 residues. The V gene lost 2 bases and the J gene lost 12 bases, with 17 bases spanning the gap. Germline CDR1 MGHDK, CDR2 SYGVNS. CDR3 in DNA: TGTGCCAGCAGTGAACCACGGGGGCTTCGGCGGTACTTC. Amino acid sequence: CASSEPRGLRRYF.

This clonotype appeared many times. A junction end diverges from the germline sequence, so it may reflect a read error. The gene calls are TRBV7-7 and TRBJ2-1, with D possibly TRBD2 on 5 matching bases. There are 14 residues in the CDR3. CDR1 and CDR2 (germline): SSHAT, FNYEAQ (reference sequence). The CDR3 bases are TGTGCTAGCAGCCCGGGGAATGAGGGCAATGAGCAGTTCTTC. Its protein is CASSPGNEGNEQFF.

This clonotype was observed a few times. The J gene is TRBJ2-4, the V gene TRBV6-1; 14 nucleotides line up with TRBD2. CDR3 length: 15 residues. In germline, CDR1 is MNHNS, CDR2 SASEGT. Germline trimming cut 6 bases from V and 13 bases from J; bases unmatched to any gene: 11. The CDR3 bases are TGTGCCAGCAGGAAAGGGACTAGCGGGAGAAATGAGCAGTACTTC. Residues: CASRKGTSGRNEQYF.

By proportion, this clonotype is medium-sized. The genes are TRBV7-2 and TRBJ2-1; 10 bases are shared with TRBD2. Matching the DNA end better, TRBJ2-7 makes the J call doubtful. Germline loops: CDR1 SGHTA, CDR2 FQGNSA. The CDR3 is 16 amino acids. The CDR3 region is CASSFPSGSSYNEQYF. The CDR3 DNA reads as TGTGCCAGCAGCTTTCCTAGCGGGAGCTCCTACAATGAGCAGTACTTC.

This clonotype is termed medium-sized. The V gene is TRBV6-1, the J gene TRBJ2-1; TRBD1 aligns across 7 bases. The tail of the sequence fits TRBJ2-7 better, so the J call may be wrong. The germline gives CDR1 MNHNS, CDR2 SASEGT. This CDR3 has 14 residues. CDR3 sequence (DNA): TGTGCCAGCAGTTTAGGGACAGTCTACAATGAGCAGTACTTC. Encoded protein: CASSLGTVYNEQYF.

At least ten counts were recorded for this clonotype. This chain connects TRBV7-2 to TRBJ2-1, with 7 bases that match TRBD2. Germline CDR1 and CDR2: SGHTA and FQGNSA. The CDR3 sequence is 14 residues long. With V trimmed by 5 bases and J by 13 bases, 14 bases remained unmatched. CDR3 sequence: CASSPGGSRAIQFF. In DNA, the CDR3 is TGTGCCAGCAGCCCAGGCGGGAGCAGGGCCATTCAGTTCTTC.

Sample share makes this clonotype medium-sized. The chain is built from TRBV7-2 and TRBJ2-6; 7 nucleotides agree with TRBD1. CDR1 SGHTA and CDR2 FQGNSA come from the germline V gene. CDR3 length: 15 amino acids. The V gene end was trimmed by 4 bases and the J gene end by 2 bases; junction bases not matched to a gene: 2. This CDR3 reads CASSSDRAGANVLTF. The CDR3 DNA reads as TGTGCCAGCAGCTCTGACAGGGCTGGGGCCAACGTCCTGACTTTC. The full variable domain, rest sourced from reference TRBV7-2 and TRBJ2-6, is GAGVSQSPSNKVTEKGKDVELRCDPISGHTALYWYRQSLGQGLEFLIYFQGNSAPDKSGLPSDRFSAERTGGSVSTLTIQRTQQEDSAVYLCASSSDRAGANVLTFGAGSRLTVL.

This chain uses TRBV25-1 with TRBJ2-4; D unclear. Germline V gene lookup returns CDR1 MGHDK and CDR2 SYGVNS. CDR3 length equals 15 residues. The V end was cut by 5 bases, the J end by 13 bases, with 24 bases between. CDR3 nucleotide sequence: TGTGCCAGCAGTTCACCAGAGGCAATTGGGGATGAGCAGTACTTC. It yields the protein CASSSPEAIGDEQYF.

This clonotype came up a few times. In DNA, the CDR3 is TGTGCCAGCAGTTTGCGGAGCGGGTCGAACACCGGGGAGCTGTTTTTT. Protein product: CASSLRSGSNTGELFF. The chain is built from TRBV6-6 and TRBJ2-2; tentatively, D is TRBD2 (6 bases). The length of the CDR3 is 16 residues. The ends were cut back, 4 bases at V and 0 bases at J, with 12 bases in the middle. Germline CDR1 MNHNY, CDR2 SVGAGI (reference sequence).

The chain couples TRBV25-1 to TRBJ2-3; D gene unclear. The CDR3 has 18 amino acids. Between the trimmed V and J ends, which lost 8 bases and 2 bases, there was a span of 26 bases. Germline-derived CDR1 and CDR2 are MGHDK and SYGVNS. CDR3 bases: TGTGCCAGCCCGAACCGAAGGTGTAGCCATACCCTCACAGATACGCAGTATTTT. Translation gives CASPNRRCSHTLTDTQYF.

This clonotype showed up many times. The rearrangement links TRBV6-1 to TRBJ2-5; 8 bases are a match to TRBD2. The J call may be faulty, since TRBJ2-7 better matches the DNA end. The CDR3 consists of 16 residues. In germline, CDR1 is MNHNS, CDR2 SASEGT. CDR3 in amino acids: CASSIVLGTSFSEQYF. CDR3 DNA: TGTGCCAGCAGCATCGTATTAGGGACTAGTTTCTCCGAGCAGTACTTC.

This clonotype was counted ten times or more. This chain joins TRBV7-6 and TRBJ2-1, with a weak D call TRBD2 (6 bases). The better agreement between TRBJ2-5 and the DNA end casts doubt on the J call. The CDR3 runs to 13 residues. Looked up from germline, CDR1 is SGHVS and CDR2 is FNYEAQ. CDR3 bases: TGTGCCAGCAGCTTAGAGGGACTGGGGACCCAGTACTTC. Translation: CASSLEGLGTQYF.

The chain carries TRBV5-6 and TRBJ2-1; TRBD2 aligns across 13 bases. The J call may be incorrect, as the DNA end agrees better with TRBJ2-5. From germline, CDR1 is SGHDT and CDR2 YYEEEE. CDR3 size: 16 residues. The CDR3 loop reads CASSILAGGGEETQYF. CDR3 in DNA: TGTGCCAGCAGCATACTAGCGGGAGGGGGAGAAGAGACCCAGTACTTC.